The clone carrying this TCR beta chain was seen once. What it binds is unknown. Germline CDR1 is SEHNR and CDR2 is FQNEAQ (reference sequence). The CDR3 covers 15 residues. V was trimmed by 2 bases and J by 2 bases, leaving 12 bases between them. The sample comes from a study of T cell responses to AZD1222 COVID-19 vaccine. Whole-study findings and limits: CD4 TCRs linked to vaccination spanned spike, dominating at 160-218 and 743-854.

Some clones are missing from TCRdb's copy, which holds only in-frame ones; the method was immunoSEQ multiplex PCR. In the table there are some 99,000 clones, about 90% of which are singletons. The starting material was peripheral blood, obtained on day 0 of AZD1222 vaccination. This TCR was recovered from an adult in good health. The V gene is TRBV7-9, the J gene TRBJ1-2; no reliable D call. CDR3 region: CASSLSWTVNYGYTF. DNA of the CDR3: TGTGCCAGCAGCTTATCCTGGACGGTAAACTATGGCTACACCTTC.